Listed below are T cell receptor beta chains from one sample, sequenced in a study of blood T cell repertoires in COVID-19. TCRdb's table, derived via immunoSEQ multiplex PCR, lists solely in-frame clones and lacks some. The sample contains 60,000 or so clones, about 80% of which appear only once. Sequenced sample: peripheral blood. The receptors were sampled from a man aged 55 to 69 with acute or convalescent COVID-19. CDR3s include the opening cysteine and the closing phenylalanine or tryptophan. The D gene is left open where the match is weak. Size tells how often a clone was seen (once, few, many) or the class of an expanded clone, and some rows leave it out.

abundance	d_gene	v_gene	j_gene	CDR3nt	CDR3aa
NA	NA	TRBV11-2	TRBJ2-1	TGTGCCAGCAGCCTGGGGGGGGCAGGCTACAATGAGCAGTTCTTC	CASSLGGAGYNEQFF
NA	NA	TRBV20-1	TRBJ2-5	TGCAGTGCTAGGAGGGGGGAGACCCAGTACTTC	CSARRGETQYF
once	NA	TRBV5-6	TRBJ1-2	TGTGCCAGCAGCTTTTGGCAGTACTATGGCTACACCTTC	CASSFWQYYGYTF
NA	NA	TRBV21-1	TRBJ1-4	TGTGCCAGCAGCAAAAGGGGACAGGGCGATGAAAAACTGTTTTTT	CASSKRGQGDEKLFF
NA	NA	TRBV5-1	TRBJ2-2	TGCGCCAGCAGCTTGGAACTTGGGGCGAATGGGGAGCTGTTTTTT	CASSLELGANGELFF
NA	NA	TRBV7-2	TRBJ1-5	TGTGCCAGCAGCTCACGACAGGCGAATCAGCCCCAGCATTTT	CASSSRQANQPQHF
NA	NA	TRBV24-1	TRBJ2-3	TGTGCCACCAGTGATTCTACCAGGGCAGATACGCAGTATTTT	CATSDSTRADTQYF
NA	NA	TRBV20-1	TRBJ1-2	TGCAGTGCTAGTGGCGATCTCGGGGACTACACCTTC	CSASGDLGDYTF
NA	TRBD2	TRBV18	TRBJ2-3	TGTGCCAGCTCACCCGGGGAGGGCAACACAGATACGCAGTATTTT	CASSPGEGNTDTQYF
once	TRBD1	TRBV7-2	TRBJ2-7	TGTGCCAGCAGTCGTAGACAGGGGCCACCCTACGAGCAGTACTTC	CASSRRQGPPYEQYF
NA	TRBD2	TRBV7-2	TRBJ2-2	TGTGCCAGCAGCCGTTATATAAGCGGGGGAGCCGGGGAGCTGTTTTTT	CASSRYISGGAGELFF
NA	NA	TRBV7-9	TRBJ2-2	TGTGCCAGCAGTTCAGGATTCGGGGGGCTTACCGGGGAGCTGTTTTTT	CASSSGFGGLTGELFF
NA	TRBD1	TRBV6-5	TRBJ1-2	TGTGCCAGCAGCCTACAGGGGGGCTATGGCTACACCTTC	CASSLQGGYGYTF
NA	NA	TRBV6-2/TRBV6-3	TRBJ1-3	TGTGCCAGCAGTTCGACAGCCACCGACTCTGGAAACACCATATATTTT	CASSSTATDSGNTIYF
NA	TRBD1	TRBV11-1	TRBJ1-2	TGTGCCAGCAGCCCCGGGACAGCGGATTACTATGGCTACACCTTC	CASSPGTADYYGYTF
NA	NA	TRBV7-2	TRBJ1-2	TGTGCCAGTAACTCGGATCGGGGAAACTATGGCTACACCTTC	CASNSDRGNYGYTF
NA	TRBD1	TRBV5-6	TRBJ1-2	TGTGCCAGCAGCTCTCAGACAGGGACGGATGGCTACACCTTC	CASSSQTGTDGYTF
NA	TRBD1	TRBV6-5	TRBJ1-2	TGTGCCAGCAGATTCAACAGGGGCCCAAACTATGGCTACACCTTC	CASRFNRGPNYGYTF
NA	NA	TRBV29-1	TRBJ1-2	TGCAGCGTCGCAAAGGGGACTGGGGGAATGGCTTCTGGCTACACCTTC	CSVAKGTGGMASGYTF
NA	NA	TRBV7-9	TRBJ2-7	TGTGCCAGCAGTTCCCCCACTAGCCCCTTAAGGGGATTCCTCTACGAGCAGTACTTC	CASSSPTSPLRGFLYEQYF
NA	TRBD1	TRBV7-2	TRBJ2-7	TGTGCCAGCAGCCCGACAGGGGGCGAAGGGGAGCAGTACTTC	CASSPTGGEGEQYF
few	TRBD1	TRBV25-1	TRBJ1-2	TGTGCCAGCAGTCGGGACAGCTATGGCTACACCTTC	CASSRDSYGYTF
NA	TRBD2	TRBV14	TRBJ2-5	TGTGCCAGCAGCTCCAGCGGGGGGCCTCAAGAGACCCAGTACTTC	CASSSSGGPQETQYF
NA	NA	TRBV7-3	TRBJ2-5	TGTGCCAGCAGCTTAGGCGGTCAAGAGACCCAGTACTTC	CASSLGGQETQYF
once	NA	TRBV4-1	TRBJ2-2	TGCGCCAGCAGCCAAGAGTACAACCCGGGGGAGCTGTTTTTT	CASSQEYNPGELFF
few	TRBD2	TRBV25-1	TRBJ2-1	TGTGCCAGCAGCTTGCGGGGGAGCTCCTACAATGAGCAGTTCTTC	CASSLRGSSYNEQFF
NA	NA	TRBV28	TRBJ1-1	TGTGCCAGCAGTCCCGCAGTGAACACTGAAGCTTTCTTT	CASSPAVNTEAFF
NA	TRBD1	TRBV6-5	TRBJ1-6	TGTGCCAGCAGGAAGGACAGGTTCCACTTT	CASRKDRFHF
NA	TRBD1	TRBV11-2	TRBJ2-1	TGTGCCAGCAGCTTAGGCCCGGACCCACAGGGGAATGAGCAGTTCTTC	CASSLGPDPQGNEQFF
few	TRBD1	TRBV6-1	TRBJ1-6	TGTGCCAGCAGTGATAGACAGGGGGGTAATTCACCCCTCCACTTT	CASSDRQGGNSPLHF
many	NA	TRBV7-9	TRBJ1-1	TGTGCCAGCCGCGGGGGGTTGGCAGGGCTGAACACTGAAGCTTTCTTT	CASRGGLAGLNTEAFF
NA	TRBD1	TRBV12-3/TRBV12-4	TRBJ1-1	TGTGCCAGCCAGGGGGAGTTAAACACTGAAGCTTTCTTT	CASQGELNTEAFF
NA	NA	TRBV5-1	TRBJ2-3	TGCGCCAGCAGCTTGGTAGCTAATCCGGGAGATACGCAGTATTTT	CASSLVANPGDTQYF
NA	TRBD2	TRBV9	TRBJ2-1	TGTGCCAGCAGCCCGGGGGGAGGGGCTAACTCCTACAATGAGCAGTTCTTC	CASSPGGGANSYNEQFF
NA	TRBD2	TRBV7-3	TRBJ2-1	TGTGCCAGCAGCCCTGGGGAGGGAGGGAGTGAGCAGTTCTTC	CASSPGEGGSEQFF
NA	NA	TRBV5-1	TRBJ1-1	TGCGCCAGCAGCACGCTGACGACTAACACTGAAGCTTTCTTT	CASSTLTTNTEAFF
NA	NA	TRBV19	TRBJ2-5	TGTGCCAGTAGAACTTCGGAGGGAGAGACCCAGTACTTC	CASRTSEGETQYF